These T cell receptor beta chains were read from a single sample in a study of persistence of HIV-infected CD4 T cells. Their target antigens are unknown. Produced via immunoSEQ multiplex PCR; TCRdb's table is partial and in-frame only. This sample has some 21,000 clones, with 78% found just once. The sequencing used CD4+ T cells sorted from PBMCs after approximately 20-hour stimulation, collected from a patient who received antiretroviral therapy. All receptors come from an adult man with HIV who was CMV-seropositive. Both conserved end residues are part of each CDR3. D genes are given only for firm matches. Expanded clones get a size class; other rows say once, few or many, or leave the size out.

j_call clone_size d_call v_call cdr3_aa cdr3_nt
TRBJ1-2 - - TRBV6-5 CASNIDSYYGYTF TGTGCCAGCAACATTGACAGCTACTATGGCTACACCTTC
TRBJ1-3 few - TRBV5-8 CASTESGNTIYF TGTGCCAGCACCGAATCAGGAAACACCATATATTTT
TRBJ2-1 - TRBD2 TRBV18 CASSPGGGTLGINEQFF TGTGCCAGCTCACCTGGGGGGGGGACGCTCGGGATCAATGAGCAGTTCTTC
TRBJ1-1 - TRBD1 TRBV28 CASSLLKGQGTEAFF TGTGCCAGCAGTTTATTAAAGGGACAGGGGACTGAAGCTTTCTTT
TRBJ2-5 - - TRBV6-5 CASSYSVGRETQYF TGTGCCAGCAGTTACTCGGTGGGCCGAGAGACCCAGTACTTC
TRBJ1-1 - - TRBV7-6 CASSSLSGGNTEAFF TGTGCCAGCAGCTCCCTCAGCGGGGGGAACACTGAAGCTTTCTTT
TRBJ2-7 - - TRBV5-1 CASSLTGLTYEQYF TGCGCCAGCAGCTTAACAGGGCTTACTTACGAGCAGTACTTC
TRBJ1-5 - TRBD1 TRBV12-5 CASGSSRQGDSNQPQHF TGTGCTAGTGGTTCCAGTCGACAGGGCGATAGCAATCAGCCCCAGCATTTT
TRBJ2-2 - - TRBV27 CASSPQTGGTGELFF TGTGCCAGCAGTCCCCAGACAGGCGGCACCGGGGAGCTGTTTTTT
TRBJ1-4 - - TRBV28 CASSLPGNEKLFF TGTGCCAGCAGTTTGCCAGGGAATGAAAAACTGTTTTTT
TRBJ1-4 - - TRBV7-3 CASSKTTNEKLFF TGTGCCAGCAGCAAGACAACTAATGAAAAACTGTTTTTT
TRBJ1-6 - - TRBV5-1 CASSLEALRAGMSPLHF TGCGCCAGCAGCTTGGAAGCATTAAGGGCAGGAATGTCACCCCTCCACTTT
TRBJ1-2 - - TRBV3-1/TRBV3-2 CASSQRGEGIYGYTF TGTGCCAGCAGCCAAAGGGGGGAGGGGATCTATGGCTACACCTTC
TRBJ1-1 - TRBD1 TRBV19 CATRGTDFTEAFF TGTGCCACCCGGGGGACAGATTTTACTGAAGCTTTCTTT
TRBJ2-2 - TRBD2 TRBV6-4 CASSAQPSGANTGELFF TGTGCCAGCAGTGCCCAACCTAGCGGGGCTAACACCGGGGAGCTGTTTTTT
TRBJ1-1 once - TRBV5-5 CASRIGDYMNTEAFF TGTGCCAGCAGGATCGGCGACTACATGAACACTGAAGCTTTCTTT
TRBJ1-6 - TRBD1 TRBV6-5 CASGTGQGYNSPLHF TGTGCCAGCGGCACCGGACAGGGTTACAATTCACCCCTCCACTTT
TRBJ2-1 - TRBD2 TRBV24-1 CATSDLRGGGTHNEQFF TGTGCCACCAGTGATTTGCGGGGCGGGGGGACCCACAATGAGCAGTTCTTC
TRBJ1-5 - TRBD1 TRBV15 CATTSWDSRNQPQHF TGTGCCACCACCAGTTGGGACAGTCGTAATCAGCCCCAGCATTTT
TRBJ2-1 once - TRBV19 CASSIGRTNEQFF TGTGCCAGTAGTATAGGGCGGACGAATGAGCAGTTCTTC
TRBJ2-1 few - TRBV5-6 CASSADMTYNEQFF TGTGCCAGCAGCGCGGACATGACGTACAATGAGCAGTTCTTC
TRBJ1-1 once - TRBV13 CASSSQRGRRNTEAFF TGTGCCAGCAGCTCACAAAGGGGACGGCGGAACACTGAAGCTTTCTTT
TRBJ1-5 - TRBD1 TRBV6-1 CASSATGWEASQPQHF TGTGCCAGCAGTGCGACAGGGTGGGAGGCGAGTCAGCCCCAGCATTTT
TRBJ1-1 - - TRBV5-5 CASSLDRDPTEAFF TGTGCCAGCAGCTTGGACAGGGACCCCACTGAAGCTTTCTTT
TRBJ2-3 - - TRBV5-1 CASRLGARLTDTQYF TGCGCCAGCAGACTGGGGGCCCGCCTGACAGATACGCAGTATTTT
TRBJ1-1 - TRBD1 TRBV7-9 CASSLKDRGLGEAFF TGTGCCAGCAGCCTCAAGGACAGGGGGCTGGGTGAAGCTTTCTTT
TRBJ1-1 - - TRBV21-1 CASSKRRRRERGTEAFF TGTGCCAGCAGCAAAAGGCGGCGGAGGGAAAGGGGGACTGAAGCTTTCTTT
TRBJ1-4 - TRBD1 TRBV18 CASSFPGQSNEKLFF TGTGCCAGCTCATTCCCGGGACAGAGTAATGAAAAACTGTTTTTT
TRBJ1-1 - - TRBV10-3 CAISERGEDTEAFF TGTGCCATCAGTGAAAGGGGAGAGGACACTGAAGCTTTCTTT
TRBJ1-5 - - TRBV6-6 CASSYPYQPQHF TGTGCCAGCAGTTACCCTTATCAGCCCCAGCATTTT
TRBJ2-3 - - TRBV3-1/TRBV3-2 CASSQEAPRRDTQYF TGTGCCAGCAGCCAAGAGGCCCCTAGGAGAGATACGCAGTATTTT
TRBJ2-6 - - TRBV6-5 CASKTRGTGANVLTF TGTGCCAGCAAGACCCGGGGGACCGGGGCCAACGTCCTGACTTTC
TRBJ1-1 few TRBD1 TRBV7-9 CASSRQGTEAFF TGTGCCAGCAGTCGACAGGGCACTGAAGCTTTCTTT
TRBJ2-1 - TRBD2 TRBV14 CASSPTGGVRNEQFF TGTGCCAGCAGCCCTACGGGGGGTGTAAGGAATGAGCAGTTCTTC
TRBJ1-6 medium-sized - TRBV28 CASRRTFGGSPLHF TGTGCCAGCAGGAGGACTTTCGGGGGCTCACCCCTCCACTTT
TRBJ1-6 - - TRBV19 CASSKGFSPLHF TGTGCCAGTAGTAAGGGGTTTTCACCCCTCCACTTT
TRBJ1-4 - TRBD1 TRBV24-1 CATSAATGGSEKLFF TGTGCCACCAGTGCTGCGACAGGGGGGAGTGAAAAACTGTTTTTT
TRBJ2-1 - - TRBV24-1 CATSDPDTYNEQFF TGTGCCACCAGTGACCCTGACACCTACAATGAGCAGTTCTTC
TRBJ1-4 - - TRBV21-1 CASSKGSVTQATNEKLFF TGTGCCAGCAGCAAAGGTTCCGTTACACAAGCAACTAATGAAAAACTGTTTTTT
TRBJ1-1 once - TRBV10-3 CAISDDSVLAEAFF TGTGCCATCAGTGATGACTCTGTTTTAGCAGAAGCTTTCTTT
TRBJ1-3 - - TRBV7-2 CASSLAGAGFGNTIYF TGTGCCAGCAGCTTAGCTGGGGCAGGGTTCGGAAACACCATATATTTT
TRBJ2-6 once - TRBV19 CASSIVRGAHSGANVLTF TGTGCCAGTAGTATAGTTCGCGGGGCGCACTCTGGGGCCAACGTCCTGACTTTC
TRBJ2-1 - - TRBV15 CATSRDRQSYNEQFF TGTGCCACCAGCAGAGACCGACAGTCCTACAATGAGCAGTTCTTC
TRBJ2-1 few - TRBV14 CASSQVLGKQFF TGTGCCAGCAGCCAAGTGCTAGGGAAACAGTTCTTC
TRBJ1-1 few - TRBV7-3 CASSRSMNTEAFF TGTGCCAGCAGCCGGTCCATGAACACTGAAGCTTTCTTT
TRBJ2-7 medium-sized - TRBV27 CASSPNRDTYEQYF TGTGCCAGCAGTCCTAACAGGGATACCTACGAGCAGTACTTC
TRBJ1-6 few - TRBV12-5 CASGSQGQGSPLHF TGTGCTAGTGGTTCCCAGGGGCAGGGTTCACCCCTCCACTTT
TRBJ2-7 - - TRBV28 CASSFGQGEQYF TGTGCCAGCAGTTTCGGGCAGGGCGAGCAGTACTTC
TRBJ1-6 few TRBD1 TRBV6-5 CASSYRGQGAGSPLHF TGTGCCAGCAGTTACCGGGGACAGGGGGCCGGTTCACCCCTCCACTTT
TRBJ2-7 - - TRBV3-1/TRBV3-2 CASSQVYSSYEQYF TGTGCCAGCAGCCAAGTATACAGCTCCTACGAGCAGTACTTC
TRBJ2-1 few - TRBV3-1/TRBV3-2 CASSLRRTTYNEQFF TGTGCCAGCAGCCTTAGACGGACCACCTACAATGAGCAGTTCTTC
TRBJ2-2 - TRBD1 TRBV6-5 CASTKDRASTGELFF TGTGCCAGCACTAAAGACAGGGCTTCCACCGGGGAGCTGTTTTTT
TRBJ2-3 - - TRBV13 CASSLRGLRGTDTQYF TGTGCCAGCAGCTTACGGGGACTGCGGGGCACAGATACGCAGTATTTT
TRBJ2-1 - TRBD1 TRBV6-5 CASSYEGQEWGEQFF TGTGCCAGCAGTTACGAGGGACAGGAGTGGGGGGAGCAGTTCTTC
TRBJ2-5 - - TRBV4-1 CASSQAGVGETQYF TGCGCCAGCAGCCAAGCAGGGGTTGGAGAGACCCAGTACTTC
TRBJ2-7 - - TRBV20-1 CSASPTVMASYEQYF TGCAGTGCTAGTCCGACAGTCATGGCATCCTACGAGCAGTACTTC